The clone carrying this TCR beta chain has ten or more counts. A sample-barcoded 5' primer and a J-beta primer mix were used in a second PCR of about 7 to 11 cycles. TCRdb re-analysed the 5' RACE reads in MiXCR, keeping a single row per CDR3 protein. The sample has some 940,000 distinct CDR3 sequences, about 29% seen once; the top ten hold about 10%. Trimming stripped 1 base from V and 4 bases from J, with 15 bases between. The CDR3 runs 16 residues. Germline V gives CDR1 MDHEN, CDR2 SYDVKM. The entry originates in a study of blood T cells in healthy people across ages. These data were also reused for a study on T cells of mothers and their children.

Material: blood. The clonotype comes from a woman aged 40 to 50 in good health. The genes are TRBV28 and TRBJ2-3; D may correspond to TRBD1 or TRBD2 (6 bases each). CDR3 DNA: TGTGCCAGCAGTTTATTATCGGGGGCAGGGGCAGATACGCAGTATTTT. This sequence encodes CASSLLSGAGADTQYF.